Shown below are 4 T cell receptor beta chains from a single sample sequenced in a study of blood T cells in healthy people across ages. A second 7 to 11 cycle PCR used barcoded and J-beta primers. TCRdb recomputed calls from the 5' RACE reads with MiXCR, one row per CDR3 protein. The data hold around 800,000 distinct CDR3 sequences, with 40% to 65% observed a single time. The sequenced material came from blood. The receptors shown here come from an elderly man in good health.

V and J are TRBV6-4 and TRBJ2-3; D remains unclear. Germline loops: CDR1 MRHNA, CDR2 SNTAGT. The CDR3 has 15 amino acids. The ends were cut back, 7 bases at V and 14 bases at J, with 28 bases in the middle. The DNA for the CDR3 is TGTGCCAGCACTGAGGAGACCGAACTGGAGAGATACGCGTATTTT. Its translation: CASTEETELERYAYF.

This chain joins TRBV24-1 and TRBJ2-5, with D perhaps TRBD1 or TRBD2 (6 bases each). The germline gives CDR1 KGHDR, CDR2 SFDVKD. This CDR3 has 15 amino acids. The V end was cut by 5 bases, the J end by 2 bases, with 14 bases between. As DNA, the CDR3 is TGTGCCACCAGTGTTTCCCGGGGGCTACAAGAGACCCAGTACTTC. Amino acid sequence: CATSVSRGLQETQYF.

This clonotype occurred a few times. The chain employs TRBV10-3 and TRBJ1-4; D might be TRBD1 (5 bases). Trimming took off 0 bases at V and 5 bases at J, with 7 bases between the two ends. This CDR3 has 14 residues. The germline gives CDR1 ENHRY, CDR2 SYGVKD. The DNA for the CDR3 is TGTGCCATCAGTGAGTCGGGACCGAATGAAAAACTGTTTTTT. This codes for CAISESGPNEKLFF.

This clonotype has a handful of counts. The chain couples TRBV27 to TRBJ2-1; 7 bases match TRBD2. The CDR3 runs 15 residues. The germline CDR1 and CDR2 sequences are MNHEY and SMNVEV (reference sequence). Trimming removed 2 bases from V and 6 bases from J; junction bases left unmatched: 7. The CDR3 region has the DNA TGTGCCAGCAGTTTAGCGCGGGAGAGAGCCAATGAGCAGTTCTTC. It specifies CASSLARERANEQFF.